What follows are 6 T cell receptor beta chains derived from one specimen sequenced in a study of cytomegalovirus exposure and HLA in healthy donors. TCRdb's copy holds only in-frame clones and misses some; the assay was immunoSEQ multiplex PCR. The sample has 200,000 to 250,000 clones, over 80% seen once. Sequencing was done on a sample of PBMCs. The receptors shown here come from a woman in her twenties or thirties in good health and CMV-seropositive.

The chain couples TRBV5-1 to TRBJ1-5; possibly TRBD1 for D (5 bases). Looked up from germline, CDR1 is SGHRS and CDR2 is YFSETQ. Trimming stripped 0 bases from V and 5 bases from J, with 15 bases between. This CDR3 is 16 amino acids long. CDR3 residues: CASSLGVGGLDQPQHF. For the CDR3, the DNA is TGCGCCAGCAGCTTGGGAGTTGGGGGGTTGGATCAGCCCCAGCATTTT. Together with reference TRBV5-1 and TRBJ1-5, the CDR3 gives the full variable domain: KAGVTQTPRYLIKTRGQQVTLSCSPISGHRSVSWYQQTPGQGLQFLFEYFSETQRNKGNFPGRFSGRQFSNSRSEMNVSTLELGDSALYLCASSLGVGGLDQPQHFGDGTRLSIL.

This rearrangement joins TRBV6-5 to TRBJ1-4; 11 bases agree with TRBD1. The CDR3 has 14 residues. Germline lookup yields CDR1 MNHEY and CDR2 SVGAGI. Unmatched junction bases numbered 9, after V lost 6 bases and J lost 12 bases. CDR3 in amino acids: CASSSGQGALELFF. The CDR3 DNA follows: TGTGCCAGCAGCTCAGGACAGGGGGCGTTGGAACTGTTTTTT.

This chain links TRBV11-3 with TRBJ2-3; 10 nucleotides line up with TRBD2. Germline CDR1 SGHNT, CDR2 YENEEA. Trimming cost V 6 bases and J 4 bases; bases outside gene matches: 10. The CDR3 loop spans 16 amino acids. The chain's CDR3 is CASSSALAGVSDTQYF. In DNA form, the CDR3 reads TGTGCCAGCAGTTCGGCGCTAGCGGGAGTATCAGATACGCAGTATTTT.

This clone has more than one count but fewer than ten. The chain employs TRBV2 and TRBJ2-1, with 10 bases identical to TRBD2. Germline lookup yields CDR1 SNHLY and CDR2 FYNNEI. V shed 4 bases and J 8 bases; nucleotides not matched to a gene: 8. The CDR3 is made up of 15 amino acids. CDR3 protein: CASSGVAGGEHEQFF. CDR3 DNA: TGTGCCAGCAGTGGGGTAGCGGGAGGTGAGCATGAGCAGTTCTTC.

The J gene is TRBJ1-2, the V gene TRBV5-4; a weak D match, TRBD1 (6 bases). The ends were cut back, 0 bases at V and 8 bases at J, with 17 bases in the middle. The germline CDR1 and CDR2 sequences are SGHNT and YYREEE (reference sequence). CDR3 length equals 15 residues. In DNA, the CDR3 is TGTGCCAGCAGCTTGGCGGGTGGGCAGGGGTACGGCTACACCTTC. Translating gives CASSLAGGQGYGYTF.

In this sample, this clone turned up many times. V and J are TRBV6-4 and TRBJ1-5, with 8 bases lining up with TRBD1. The germline V gene has CDR1 MRHNA and CDR2 SNTAGT. This CDR3 contains 15 residues. V lost 4 bases to trimming and J lost 2 bases; unmatched junction nucleotides: 4. The CDR3 region has the DNA TGTGCCAGCAGTGCAACGGGACAGGGCAATCAGCCCCAGCATTTT. It encodes CASSATGQGNQPQHF.